This T cell receptor beta chain was captured by sequencing in a study of T cells in Graves' hyperthyroidism and ophthalmopathy. Study-level findings and limits: Median prediction lead before ophthalmopathy onset was around 7 months with the model.

Germline CDR1 reads DFQATT; CDR2 reads SNEGSKA (reference sequence). V lost 5 bases and J lost 2; bases outside the gene matches: 3. The CDR3 has 13 amino acids. Of note for this clonotype: What it recognizes is unknown.

PBMCs were collected from an approximately 10 ml volume of fresh peripheral blood. RNA transcripts yielded amplified TCR beta CDR3 regions. The study used the HTBI primer set for a first-round RT-PCR of the TCR CDR3. TCRdb re-derived calls from the multiplex PCR reads in MiXCR, one entry per CDR3 protein. This repertoire shows about 300,000 distinct CDR3 sequences, roughly an eighth found once; its top ten account for approximately 7.9%. Sequences were obtained from blood. The clonotype was recovered from a middle-aged woman with Graves' hyperthyroidism. The chain combines TRBV20-1 with TRBJ1-2; 9 bases are shared with TRBD1. The CDR3 DNA reads TGCAGTGCTCCCGGGACAGGGAACTATGGCTACACCTTC. Protein: CSAPGTGNYGYTF.